One and the same sample provided the 31 T cell receptor beta chains below, sequenced in a study of T cells after yellow fever vaccination (dated by TCRdb to the late 2010s). The method was 5' RACE. The data were produced on an Illumina HiSeq 2500. The public reads were run again by TCRdb, first through fastp at Q25 and then through MiXCR, and only productive beta chains were kept. CDR3 protein sequences are deduplicated, and each keeps its most common genes and DNA. Recorded for this sample are about 300,000 distinct CDR3 sequences; 6.8% of them occurred a single time. Roughly 19% of the sample is taken by the ten largest. The sample's treatment or condition label, decoded: live attenuated yellow fever vaccine strain. The sample here was PBMCs, taken roughly seven weeks after the first yellow fever vaccination. These receptors originate from a man aged 18 to 29 who received the YFV17D yellow fever vaccine.

This clonotype was recorded at least ten times. The rearrangement uses TRBV5-1 and TRBJ2-3; 11 bases fit TRBD2. V trimming: 4 bases; J trimming: 0 bases; junction bases outside the gene matches: 10. The CDR3 runs 18 residues. CDR1 is SGHRS, CDR2 YFSETQ, per germline. The CDR3 coding sequence is TGCGCCAGCAGCACCGGTCTAGCGGGGGGAACAAGCACAGATACGCAGTATTTT. Amino acid sequence: CASSTGLAGGTSTDTQYF.

The chain combines TRBV7-9 with TRBJ2-3; possibly TRBD1 or TRBD2 for D (5 bases each). The CDR3 runs to 17 residues. The germline CDR1 and CDR2 sequences are SEHNR and FQNEAQ (reference sequence). Trimming shortened V by 5 bases and J by 1 base, and 19 bases separated the two germline ends. The CDR3 coding sequence is TGTGCCAGCAGCCCGCCGGGGATAAGGGGAGGCACAGATACGCAGTATTTT. It yields the protein CASSPPGIRGGTDTQYF.

The chain is built from TRBV11-1 and TRBJ2-1; the match to TRBD2 covers 8 bases. CDR1 SGHAT and CDR2 FQDESV come from the germline V gene (reference sequence). This CDR3 spans 15 amino acids. V lost 3 bases, J lost 8 bases, and 9 bases stayed unmatched. For the CDR3, the DNA is TGTGCCAGCAGCTTGGAGCGGGGGTGGGTAGATGAGCAGTTCTTC. Its translation is CASSLERGWVDEQFF.

The chain carries TRBV4-1 and TRBJ2-5, with 7 bases matching TRBD1. CDR1 and CDR2 from the germline V gene are MGHRA and YSYEKL. CDR3 size: 16 residues. Unmatched junction bases numbered 13, after V lost 4 bases and J lost 5 bases. As DNA, the CDR3 is TGCGCCAGCAGCCTGGACATAGACAGGGTTGGGGAGACCCAGTACTTC. Its protein is CASSLDIDRVGETQYF.

A few counts support this clonotype. The rearrangement joins TRBV7-2 to TRBJ2-3, with D possibly being TRBD1 or TRBD2 (5 bases each). From germline, CDR1 is SGHTA and CDR2 FQGNSA. The CDR3 consists of 15 residues. The V end was cut by 7 bases, the J end by 5 bases, with 19 bases between. CDR3 amino acids: CASNLASGPVDTQYF. Written as DNA, the CDR3 is TGTGCCAGCAATTTAGCGTCGGGGCCAGTAGATACGCAGTATTTT.

This clonotype was seen only once. One end of the junction fails to match germline, which may point to a read error. This chain links TRBV6-1 with TRBJ1-6, with unresolved D. Looked up from germline, CDR1 is MNHNS and CDR2 is SASEGT. The CDR3 contains 13 residues. In nucleotides, the CDR3 is TGTGCCAGCAGAGAAGATTATGGTTCACCCCTCCACTTT. Protein sequence: CASREDYGSPLHF.

This clonotype was found a few times. The rearrangement uses TRBV11-2 and TRBJ2-3; D not certain. Germline V CDR1 and CDR2: SGHAT, FQNNGV. CDR3 size: 14 residues. V was shortened by 1 base and J by 6 bases, with 11 bases between the two germline ends. The CDR3 loop is CASSLGSFRDTQYF. The CDR3 nucleotides are TGTGCCAGCAGCTTAGGAAGCTTCAGGGATACGCAGTATTTT. The full variable domain, in which reference TRBV11-2 and TRBJ2-3 provide the parts outside the CDR3, is EAGVAQSPRYKIIEKRQSVAFWCNPISGHATLYWYQQILGQGPKLLIQFQNNGVVDDSQLPKDRFSAERLKGVDSTLKIQPAKLEDSAVYLCASSLGSFRDTQYFGPGTRLTVL.

V and J are TRBV20-1 and TRBJ2-5; TRBD2 might be the D (7 bases). Germline V gene data show CDR1 as DFQATT and CDR2 as SNEGSKA (reference sequence). V lost 4 bases to trimming and J lost 4 bases, with 16 bases between them. CDR3 length: 14 amino acids. The CDR3 DNA reads as TGCAGTGCTAACTGGGGGGGCCCAGGAGAGACCCAGTACTTC. Amino acid sequence: CSANWGGPGETQYF.

This clonotype was found many times. J is TRBJ2-7 and V is TRBV6-5; the match to TRBD1 covers 7 bases. The CDR3 covers 14 residues. The germline V gene has CDR1 MNHEY and CDR2 SVGAGI. Trimming at V came to 2 bases and at J to 6 bases, leaving 7 bases not matched to a gene. The CDR3 loop is CASSYDTDRVEQYF. Written as DNA, the CDR3 is TGTGCCAGCAGTTACGATACCGACAGGGTCGAGCAGTACTTC.

The rearrangement joins TRBV4-2 to TRBJ1-4; D is unresolved. V lost 1 base to trimming and J lost 8 bases, with 14 bases between them. Germline CDR1 and CDR2: LGHNA and YNFKEQ. The CDR3 spans 15 residues. The CDR3 nucleotides read TGTGCCAGCAGCCAAGTGGCTGGGTATGCGGAAAAACTGTTTTTT. This sequence encodes CASSQVAGYAEKLFF.

In its sample, this clonotype was seen a few times. The V and J genes are TRBV5-6 and TRBJ1-2; no reliable D call. Germline V lookup: CDR1 SGHDT, CDR2 YYEEEE. This CDR3 has 15 residues. Trimming removed 1 base at V and 4 bases at J, with 14 bases between. This CDR3 is CASSLWGSGSYGYTF. Written as DNA, the CDR3 is TGTGCCAGCAGCTTGTGGGGTTCGGGTAGCTATGGCTACACCTTC. Full variable domain (rest looked up from reference TRBV5-6 and TRBJ1-2): DAGVTQSPTHLIKTRGQQVTLRCSPKSGHDTVSWYQQALGQGPQFIFQYYEEEERQRGNFPDRFSGHQFPNYSSELNVNALLLGDSALYLCASSLWGSGSYGYTFGSGTRLTVV.

There are many counts of this clonotype. The CDR3 reads CASSVLQIYEQYF. The CDR3 DNA is TGTGCCAGCAGTGTGCTTCAGATCTACGAGCAGTACTTC. The J gene is TRBJ2-7, the V gene TRBV2, with no clear D. The CDR3 sequence is 13 residues long. Germline V gene sequence: CDR1 SNHLY, CDR2 FYNNEI. Deletions cut 4 bases from V and 3 bases from J, with 10 bases between.

The chain employs TRBV6-1 and TRBJ1-2, with a weak D call TRBD1 (6 bases). The V gene lost 8 bases and the J gene lost 5 bases, with 21 bases spanning the gap. CDR3 size: 15 residues. Germline V gene lookup returns CDR1 MNHNS and CDR2 SASEGT. The chain's CDR3 is CASSTGGSQGYGYTF. CDR3 in DNA: TGTGCCAGCTCAACGGGCGGCTCCCAGGGGTATGGCTACACCTTC.

In its sample, this clonotype was seen a few times. The genes are TRBV29-1 and TRBJ2-3; a weak D match, TRBD2 (6 bases). Trimming shortened V by 6 bases and J by 0 bases, and 13 bases separated the two germline ends. This CDR3 is 14 amino acids long. CDR1 is SQVTM and CDR2 is ANQGSEA in the germline V gene. This CDR3 is CSVGTLISTDTQYF. In DNA, the CDR3 is TGCAGCGTGGGGACTCTAATAAGCACAGATACGCAGTATTTT.

The chain recombines TRBV6-5 with TRBJ1-5; TRBD1 matches 7 bases. The CDR3 loop spans 14 amino acids. Germline CDR1 and CDR2: MNHEY and SVGAGI. V gave up 2 bases and J gave up 4 bases; unmatched junction bases: 2. CDR3 coding DNA: TGTGCCAGCAGTTACGCGGGACAGAATCAGCCCCAGCATTTT. It is translated as CASSYAGQNQPQHF.

This clonotype showed up many times. The chain links TRBV4-1 to TRBJ1-1, with a weak D call TRBD1 (6 bases). V gave up 6 bases and J gave up 6 bases, with 14 bases separating them. Germline V gives CDR1 MGHRA, CDR2 YSYEKL. This CDR3 has 13 amino acids. The CDR3 DNA follows: TGCGCCAGCAGGCTCTCGGGGGCCGCTGAAGCTTTCTTT. Encoded protein: CASRLSGAAEAFF.

The chain recombines TRBV12-3 or TRBV12-4 with TRBJ2-1; D is tentatively TRBD1 or TRBD2 (5 bases each). The CDR3 totals 15 residues. V dropped 1 base and J dropped 4 bases, with 11 bases sitting between them. The CDR3 sequence: CASSLGGTGYNEQFF. In DNA form, the CDR3 reads TGTGCCAGCAGTTTAGGGGGGACGGGGTACAATGAGCAGTTCTTC.

This clonotype was seen only a few times. CDR3 sequence: CSAYWWGSIAKNIQYF. CDR3 DNA: TGCAGTGCGTACTGGTGGGGAAGTATAGCCAAAAACATTCAGTACTTC. The chain recombines TRBV20-1 with TRBJ2-4, with D unresolved. Trimming removed 6 bases at V and 0 bases at J, with 18 bases between. Germline V CDR1 and CDR2: DFQATT, SNEGSKA (reference sequence). CDR3 length: 16 amino acids.

A few counts support this clonotype. The chain has TRBV4-3 and TRBJ2-6; 7 bases match TRBD2. V dropped 0 bases and J dropped 2; count of bases not matched to a gene: 1. CDR1 LGHNA and CDR2 YSLEER come from the germline V gene. The CDR3 is made up of 16 amino acids. The CDR3 region has the DNA TGCGCCAGCAGCCAAGATGGGGGGGCTGGGGCCAACGTCCTGACTTTC. Translation: CASSQDGGAGANVLTF.

This clonotype was seen a few times. One end of the junction is discordant with germline, which a read error may explain. The chain links TRBV7-9 to TRBJ1-1; D uncertain. This CDR3 is 9 amino acids long. Germline CDR1 SEHNR, CDR2 FQNEAQ (reference sequence). Here the CDR3 reads CAAGAEAFF. In DNA, the CDR3 is TGCGCCGCTGGGGCTGAAGCTTTCTTT.

This clonotype was recorded many times. V is TRBV4-1 and J is TRBJ1-6, with no clear D. Trimming took 5 bases from V and 8 from J, leaving 10 bases between them. CDR1 is MGHRA, CDR2 YSYEKL, per germline. The length of the CDR3 is 13 residues. CDR3 sequence (DNA): TGCGCCAGCAGCAAAGCGAGGGATTCACCCCTCCACTTT. Protein: CASSKARDSPLHF.

This clonotype was detected a few times. V usage is TRBV28 and J usage is TRBJ2-7; the D is unclear. The CDR3 loop spans 13 amino acids. CDR1 and CDR2 (germline): MDHEN, SYDVKM. V was shortened by 4 bases and J by 6 bases, with 13 bases between the two germline ends. CDR3 sequence (DNA): TGTGCCAGCAGTTCGTCGACCGGCCGCGAGCAGTACGTC. Protein sequence: CASSSSTGREQYV.

This clonotype was picked up a small number of times. The rearrangement joins TRBV20-1 to TRBJ1-5; D is unresolved. This CDR3 comprises 13 residues. Germline V gene lookup returns CDR1 DFQATT and CDR2 SNEGSKA (reference sequence). V dropped 6 bases and J dropped 2 bases, with 11 bases sitting between them. CDR3 nucleotide sequence: TGCAGTGCCAGACCGGGAGGCAATCAGCCCCAGCATTTT. It is translated as CSARPGGNQPQHF.

In its sample, this clonotype was seen many times. The V call is TRBV4-1, the J call TRBJ1-1; unclear D gene. With 1 base removed from V and 5 bases from J, the gap between germline ends came to 11 bases. The germline CDR1 and CDR2 sequences are MGHRA and YSYEKL. The CDR3 contains 14 residues. The CDR3 loop reads CASSQVQDGTEAFF. DNA for the CDR3: TGCGCCAGCAGCCAAGTCCAGGATGGGACTGAAGCTTTCTTT.

The chain carries TRBV5-1 and TRBJ1-6; D call uncertain. Germline CDR1 reads SGHRS; CDR2 reads YFSETQ. Trimming cost V 0 bases and J 0 bases, with 10 bases left between them. The CDR3 contains 17 residues. Here the CDR3 DNA reads TGCGCCAGCAGCTTGGACACCTCGAGCTCCTATAATTCACCCCTCCACTTT. It yields the protein CASSLDTSSSYNSPLHF.

The rearrangement links TRBV5-1 to TRBJ2-6; no reliable D call. Per germline, CDR1 SGHRS and CDR2 YFSETQ. The CDR3 has 17 residues. Trimming removed 0 bases at V and 0 bases at J, with 10 bases between. Here the CDR3 DNA reads TGCGCCAGCAGCTTGGACCCCCAGATCTCTGGGGCCAACGTCCTGACTTTC. This gives the protein CASSLDPQISGANVLTF. The full variable domain, its missing parts supplied by reference TRBV5-1 and TRBJ2-6, is KAGVTQTPRYLIKTRGQQVTLSCSPISGHRSVSWYQQTPGQGLQFLFEYFSETQRNKGNFPGRFSGRQFSNSRSEMNVSTLELGDSALYLCASSLDPQISGANVLTFGAGSRLTVL.

V is TRBV4-3 and J is TRBJ2-3; D unclear. From germline, CDR1 is LGHNA and CDR2 YSLEER. V was clipped by 2 bases and J by 0 bases, with 15 bases between them. CDR3 length: 17 amino acids. The CDR3 DNA reads as TGCGCCAGCAGCCAAACAGTTCGCCTCTCTAGCACAGATACGCAGTATTTT. The encoded protein is CASSQTVRLSSTDTQYF.

At least ten counts were recorded for this clonotype. The CDR3 DNA reads as TGCGCCAGCAGCTCGCTAGATTCCTCGGGAGAGCAGTATTTT. Encoded protein: CASSSLDSSGEQYF. The genes are TRBV5-1 and TRBJ2-3; D is perhaps TRBD2 (6 bases). Germline V gene sequence: CDR1 SGHRS, CDR2 YFSETQ. The CDR3 is made up of 14 amino acids. Trimming took off 3 bases at V and 11 bases at J, with 19 bases between the two ends.

This clonotype appeared a few times. The chain carries TRBV5-8 and TRBJ2-1; TRBD1 aligns across 7 bases. There are 16 residues in the CDR3. Germline values: CDR1 SGHTS, CDR2 YDEGEE. The V gene end was trimmed by 4 bases and the J gene end by 7 bases; junction bases not matched to a gene: 14. CDR3 sequence: CASSAPAAGGRNEQFF. The CDR3 nucleotides read TGTGCCAGCAGCGCCCCGGCGGCAGGGGGTAGGAATGAGCAGTTCTTC. Filled out from reference TRBV5-8 and TRBJ2-1, the complete variable domain reads EAGVTQSPTHLIKTRGQQATLRCSPISGHTSVYWYQQALGLGLQFLLWYDEGEERNRGNFPPRFSGRQFPNYSSELNVNALELEDSALYLCASSAPAAGGRNEQFFGPGTRLTVL.

In its sample, this clonotype was seen many times. The chain is built from TRBV12-3 or TRBV12-4 and TRBJ2-5; 7 bases fit TRBD2. The J segment lost 5 bases and the V segment lost 0 bases, leaving 9 bases of the junction unmatched. The CDR3 covers 16 residues. The chain's CDR3 is CASSLAGRARRETQYF. The CDR3, as DNA: TGTGCCAGCAGTTTAGCAGGGAGGGCAAGAAGGGAGACCCAGTACTTC.

This clonotype appeared many times. V is TRBV7-3 and J is TRBJ2-1; no clear D. The CDR3 totals 11 residues. CDR1 and CDR2 from the germline V gene are SGHTA and FQGTGA. V was trimmed by 2 bases and J by 8 bases, leaving 4 bases between them. The CDR3 loop reads CASSLGDEQFF. CDR3 bases: TGTGCCAGCAGCTTAGGGGATGAGCAGTTCTTC.